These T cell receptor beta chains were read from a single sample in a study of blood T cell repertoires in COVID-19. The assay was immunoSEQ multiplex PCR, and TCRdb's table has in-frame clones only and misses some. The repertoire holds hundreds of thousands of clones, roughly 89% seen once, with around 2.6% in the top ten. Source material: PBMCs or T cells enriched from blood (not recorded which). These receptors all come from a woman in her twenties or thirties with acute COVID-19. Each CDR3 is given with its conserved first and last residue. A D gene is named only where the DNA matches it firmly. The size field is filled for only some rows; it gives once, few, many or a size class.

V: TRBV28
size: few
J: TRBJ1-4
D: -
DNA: TGTGCCAGCAGTTTTCTCTCAGGGATTGAAAAACTGTTTTTT
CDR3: CASSFLSGIEKLFF

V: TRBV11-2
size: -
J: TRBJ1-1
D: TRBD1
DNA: TGTGCCAGCAGCCCATACAGGGGCGATCCGAACACTGAAGCTTTCTTT
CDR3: CASSPYRGDPNTEAFF

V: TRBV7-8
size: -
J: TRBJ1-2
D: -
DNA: TGTGCCAGCAGCACTGATACCTTTCGTGGCTACACCTTC
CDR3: CASSTDTFRGYTF

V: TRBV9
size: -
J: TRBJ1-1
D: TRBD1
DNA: TGTGCCAGCAGCTTAGACAGGGACACTGAAGCTTTCTTT
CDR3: CASSLDRDTEAFF

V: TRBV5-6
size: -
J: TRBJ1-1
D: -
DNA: TGTGCCAGCAGCTTTCGGGGGTGGGAGGCTTTCTTT
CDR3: CASSFRGWEAFF

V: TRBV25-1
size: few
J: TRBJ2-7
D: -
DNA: TGTGCCAGCAGCTCGAACAGGGAACCCTACGAGCAGTACTTC
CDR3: CASSSNREPYEQYF

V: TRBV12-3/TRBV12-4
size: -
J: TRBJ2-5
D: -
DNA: TGTGCCAGCAGCTTGCGGCGGGGAGAGACCCAGTACTTC
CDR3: CASSLRRGETQYF

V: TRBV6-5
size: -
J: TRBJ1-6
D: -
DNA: TGTGCCAGCGACGGACAGAATAATTCACCCCTCCACTTT
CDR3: CASDGQNNSPLHF

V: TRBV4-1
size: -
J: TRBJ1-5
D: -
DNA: TGCGCCAGCAGCCAAGATTGGCGCAATCAGCCCCAGCATTTT
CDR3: CASSQDWRNQPQHF

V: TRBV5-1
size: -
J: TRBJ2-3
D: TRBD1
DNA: TGCGCCAGCAGCGTCGATGTACCGGGACAGGGGGAAGATACGCAGTATTTT
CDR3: CASSVDVPGQGEDTQYF

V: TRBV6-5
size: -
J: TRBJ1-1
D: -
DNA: TGTGCCAGCAGGACAGACATGAACACTGAAGCTTTCTTT
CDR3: CASRTDMNTEAFF

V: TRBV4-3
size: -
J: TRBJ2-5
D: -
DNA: TGCGCCAGCAGCCAAGATTTCGGGGTAGGAGAGACCCAGTACTTC
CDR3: CASSQDFGVGETQYF

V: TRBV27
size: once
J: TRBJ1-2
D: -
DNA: TGTGCCAGCAGTCCCACAAACAGGTTCTATGGCTACACCTTC
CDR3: CASSPTNRFYGYTF

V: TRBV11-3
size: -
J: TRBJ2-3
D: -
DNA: TGTGCCAGCAGCTTGCAGTACACAGATACGCAGTATTTT
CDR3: CASSLQYTDTQYF

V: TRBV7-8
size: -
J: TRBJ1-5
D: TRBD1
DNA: TGTGCCAGCAGTTTTAGGACAGGCCTCTATCAGCCCCAGCATTTT
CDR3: CASSFRTGLYQPQHF